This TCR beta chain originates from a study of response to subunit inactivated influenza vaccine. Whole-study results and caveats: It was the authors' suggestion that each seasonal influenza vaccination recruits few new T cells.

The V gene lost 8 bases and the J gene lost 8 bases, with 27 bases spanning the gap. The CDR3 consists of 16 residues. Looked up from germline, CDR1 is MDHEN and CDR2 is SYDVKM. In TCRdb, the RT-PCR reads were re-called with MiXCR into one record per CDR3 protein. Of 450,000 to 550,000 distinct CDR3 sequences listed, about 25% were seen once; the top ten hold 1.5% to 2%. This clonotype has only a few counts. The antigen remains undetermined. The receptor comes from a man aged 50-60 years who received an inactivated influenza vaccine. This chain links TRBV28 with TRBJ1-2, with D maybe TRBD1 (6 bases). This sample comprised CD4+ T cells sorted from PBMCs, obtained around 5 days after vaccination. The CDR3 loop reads CASYSPGGGAPEGYTF. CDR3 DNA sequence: TGTGCCAGCTACTCACCTGGCGGGGGGGCACCGGAAGGCTACACCTTC.